Listed below are T cell receptor beta chains from one sample, sequenced in a study of blood T cell repertoires in COVID-19. The table came from immunoSEQ multiplex PCR; TCRdb's copy has only in-frame clones and leaves some out. The table has some 500,000 clones, roughly 90% seen once. The sequencing input was PBMCs or T cells enriched from blood (not recorded which). The source of these receptors is a woman aged 40 to 55 who had recovered from COVID-19. Both conserved end residues are part of each CDR3. Each record gives: V gene, D gene, clone size, J gene, CDR3 protein, CDR3 DNA. The D gene is left open where the match is weak. Some rows mark clone size as missing; the rest say once, few, many or name a class of expanded clone.

>TRBV7-2|TRBD1|NA|TRBJ1-4
CASSLGGQGRDWAGKLFF
TGTGCCAGCAGCTTAGGGGGACAGGGGCGGGACTGGGCTGGAAAACTGTTTTTT
>TRBV24-1|TRBD1|NA|TRBJ2-3
CATSIRGTATKDTQYF
TGTGCCACCAGTATTCGTGGGACAGCGACGAAAGATACGCAGTATTTT
>TRBV9|NA|NA|TRBJ2-2
CASSVDGGLPNTGELFF
TGTGCCAGCAGCGTAGACGGAGGACTACCGAACACCGGGGAGCTGTTTTTT
>TRBV6-5|NA|once|TRBJ2-5
CASRRQEGQETQYF
TGTGCCAGCCGGCGTCAGGAGGGACAAGAGACCCAGTACTTC
>TRBV7-6|TRBD2|once|TRBJ2-1
CASSLAGGLAEGTTYNEQFF
TGTGCCAGCAGCTTAGCGGGAGGACTAGCGGAGGGGACGACCTACAATGAGCAGTTCTTC
>TRBV7-2|TRBD1|NA|TRBJ1-2
CASSLIRDRGVGYTF
TGTGCCAGCAGCTTAATCCGGGACAGGGGTGTTGGCTACACCTTC
>TRBV7-6|TRBD1|NA|TRBJ2-7
CASSLEGQEYVAYEQYF
TGTGCCAGCAGCTTAGAGGGACAGGAGTATGTAGCCTACGAGCAGTACTTC
>TRBV27|NA|NA|TRBJ2-7
CASSLSEGRSYEQYF
TGTGCCAGCAGTTTATCAGAGGGCCGGTCCTACGAGCAGTACTTC
>TRBV3-1/TRBV3-2|NA|once|TRBJ2-1
CASSQEVGELCYNEQFF
TGTGCCAGCAGCCAAGAAGTGGGAGAGCTTTGCTACAATGAGCAGTTCTTC
>TRBV10-2|TRBD1|NA|TRBJ1-2
CASLAGTETGYTF
TGCGCCAGCCTAGCGGGGACAGAGACAGGCTACACCTTC
>TRBV19|TRBD1|few|TRBJ2-3
CASTREGQGGDTQYF
TGTGCCAGTACCCGGGAAGGACAGGGGGGGGATACGCAGTATTTT
>TRBV29-1|NA|NA|TRBJ2-5
CSVEELGGQETQYF
TGCAGCGTTGAAGAATTAGGGGGCCAAGAGACCCAGTACTTC
>TRBV28|TRBD1|NA|TRBJ1-6
CASSLTQGAGNSPLHF
TGTGCCAGCAGTTTAACTCAGGGGGCTGGTAATTCACCCCTCCACTTT
>TRBV7-2|TRBD1|NA|TRBJ2-1
CASSLVGGTGRYNEQFF
TGTGCCAGCAGCTTAGTTGGCGGGACAGGGCGATACAATGAGCAGTTCTTC
>TRBV7-8|TRBD2|NA|TRBJ2-1
CASSPERGSAYNEQFF
TGTGCCAGCAGCCCGGAGCGGGGTTCCGCCTACAATGAGCAGTTCTTC
>TRBV19|NA|NA|TRBJ1-2
CASSIAQDGYTF
TGTGCCAGTAGTATAGCTCAGGATGGCTACACCTTC
>TRBV6-5|NA|NA|TRBJ2-3
CASSYGILGVQYF
TGTGCCAGCAGTTACGGAATACTAGGCGTGCAGTATTTT
>TRBV11-3|NA|NA|TRBJ1-2
CASSPGTPSPFNYGYTF
TGTGCCAGCAGCCCGGGGACTCCGTCCCCCTTTAACTATGGCTACACCTTC
>TRBV5-4|NA|NA|TRBJ1-6
CASSLTLPDSPLHF
TGTGCCAGCAGCTTAACCCTTCCAGATTCACCCCTCCACTTT
>TRBV10-3|TRBD1|once|TRBJ1-4
CAISEGSEIQDRQWSKLFF
TGTGCCATCAGTGAGGGCTCGGAGATACAGGACAGGCAGTGGTCTAAGCTGTTTTTT
>TRBV24-1|NA|NA|TRBJ1-1
CATSDFAQGEAFF
TGTGCCACCAGTGATTTTGCCCAGGGTGAAGCTTTCTTT
>TRBV7-9|TRBD1|NA|TRBJ2-7
CASSLRGQAYEQYF
TGTGCCAGCAGCTTAAGGGGGCAGGCCTACGAGCAGTACTTC
>TRBV7-8|TRBD1|NA|TRBJ2-7
CASSVDRGSREQYF
TGTGCCAGCAGCGTCGACAGGGGATCACGGGAGCAGTACTTC
>TRBV6-1|NA|once|TRBJ2-5
CASSERGFGTQYF
TGTGCCAGCAGTGAAAGAGGGTTCGGGACCCAGTACTTC
>TRBV3-1/TRBV3-2|TRBD2|NA|TRBJ2-7
CASSRASGRAYEQYF
TGTGCCAGCAGCCGGGCTAGCGGGAGAGCTTACGAGCAGTACTTC
>TRBV5-1|TRBD1|NA|TRBJ1-6
CASSDGTGFNSPLHF
TGCGCCAGCAGTGACGGGACAGGATTTAATTCACCCCTCCACTTT
>TRBV30|NA|NA|TRBJ2-1
CAWRKPLGFSYNEQFF
TGTGCCTGGAGAAAGCCTCTAGGTTTCTCCTACAATGAGCAGTTCTTC
>TRBV11-3|NA|NA|TRBJ1-1
CASSSDGRENTEAFF
TGTGCCAGCAGCTCCGACGGACGGGAGAACACTGAAGCTTTCTTT
>TRBV11-2|TRBD2|NA|TRBJ2-7
CASSFLAGGGSYEQYF
TGTGCCAGCAGCTTCCTAGCGGGCGGGGGCTCCTACGAGCAGTACTTC
>TRBV7-9|NA|few|TRBJ2-2
CASSLGLSTNTGELFF
TGTGCCAGCAGCTTAGGTCTCAGTACGAACACCGGGGAGCTGTTTTTT
>TRBV19|NA|NA|TRBJ1-5
CASADPGGLSGQPQHF
TGTGCCAGCGCGGACCCGGGAGGACTGTCTGGTCAGCCCCAGCATTTT
>TRBV18|NA|NA|TRBJ1-5
CASSLGQNNQPQHF
TGTGCCAGCTCCCTCGGACAGAACAATCAGCCCCAGCATTTT
>TRBV11-3|TRBD1|NA|TRBJ1-1
CASSPRDRLNTEAFF
TGTGCCAGCAGCCCCCGGGACAGGTTGAACACTGAAGCTTTCTTT
>TRBV4-3|NA|NA|TRBJ2-7
CASSPQWEVGTYEQYF
TGCGCCAGCAGCCCCCAATGGGAGGTAGGGACCTACGAGCAGTACTTC
>TRBV6-5|NA|NA|TRBJ2-4
CASNPGNLAKNIQYF
TGTGCCAGCAATCCGGGGAACTTAGCCAAAAACATTCAGTACTTC
>TRBV4-3|TRBD1|NA|TRBJ2-1
CASSQATGQGRNEQFF
TGCGCCAGCAGCCAAGCGACAGGGCAAGGTCGAAATGAGCAGTTCTTC
>TRBV20-1|TRBD2|NA|TRBJ2-7
CSASFVAGTYEQYF
TGCAGTGCTAGTTTCGTAGCGGGAACCTACGAGCAGTACTTC
>TRBV19|TRBD1|NA|TRBJ1-4
CASSKGKQGEFATNEKLFF
TGTGCCAGTAGTAAAGGGAAGCAGGGGGAGTTCGCAACTAATGAAAAACTGTTTTTT
>TRBV7-9|NA|NA|TRBJ2-5
CASSLRRSGETQYF
TGTGCCAGCAGCTTAAGGAGGTCCGGGGAGACCCAGTACTTC
>TRBV7-2|TRBD2|NA|TRBJ2-7
CASSSLAGPYEQYF
TGTGCCAGCAGCTCCTTAGCGGGACCCTACGAGCAGTACTTC
>TRBV18|NA|NA|TRBJ1-1
CASSRGQTGNTEAFF
TGTGCCAGCTCACGAGGACAGACCGGGAACACTGAAGCTTTCTTT
>TRBV27|TRBD1|NA|TRBJ1-1
CASSLSQGAYTEAFF
TGTGCCAGCAGTTTATCCCAGGGGGCTTACACTGAAGCTTTCTTT
>TRBV5-1|NA|once|TRBJ2-7
CASSFGTAVTYEQYF
TGCGCCAGCAGCTTTGGAACGGCGGTCACCTACGAGCAGTACTTC
>TRBV21-1|NA|NA|TRBJ2-3
CATSNFSGRPSTDTQYF
TGTGCCACCTCAAACTTTAGCGGGAGGCCTAGCACAGATACGCAGTATTTT
>TRBV5-1|NA|NA|TRBJ1-5
CASSLSGGNQPQHF
TGCGCCAGCAGCTTGTCGGGGGGCAATCAGCCCCAGCATTTT
>TRBV5-5|NA|once|TRBJ1-6
CASSFYRDYGSPLHF
TGTGCCAGCAGCTTCTACCGGGACTACGGTTCACCCCTCCACTTT
>TRBV19|TRBD1|NA|TRBJ1-2
CASNPSGTVNYGYTF
TGTGCCAGTAACCCCTCGGGGACAGTCAACTATGGCTACACCTTC
>TRBV19|NA|NA|TRBJ2-1
CASSISSYNEQFF
TGTGCCAGTAGTATTAGTTCCTACAATGAGCAGTTCTTC
>TRBV18|TRBD2|NA|TRBJ2-2
CASSPAGLALNTGELFF
TGTGCCAGCTCACCAGCGGGACTAGCCCTAAACACCGGGGAGCTGTTTTTT